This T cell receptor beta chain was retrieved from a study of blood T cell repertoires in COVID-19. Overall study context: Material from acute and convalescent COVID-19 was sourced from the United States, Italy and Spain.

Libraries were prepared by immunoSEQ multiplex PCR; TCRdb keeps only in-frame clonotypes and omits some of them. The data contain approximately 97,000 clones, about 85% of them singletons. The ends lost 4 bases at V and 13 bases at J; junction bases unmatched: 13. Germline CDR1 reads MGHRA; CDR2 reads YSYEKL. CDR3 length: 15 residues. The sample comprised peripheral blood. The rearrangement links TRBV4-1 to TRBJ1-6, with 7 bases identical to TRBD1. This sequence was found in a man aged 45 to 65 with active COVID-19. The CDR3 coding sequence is TGCGCCAGCAGCCGGTCAGGGGGGCAGATAGGGCCCCTCCACTTT. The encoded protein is CASSRSGGQIGPLHF.